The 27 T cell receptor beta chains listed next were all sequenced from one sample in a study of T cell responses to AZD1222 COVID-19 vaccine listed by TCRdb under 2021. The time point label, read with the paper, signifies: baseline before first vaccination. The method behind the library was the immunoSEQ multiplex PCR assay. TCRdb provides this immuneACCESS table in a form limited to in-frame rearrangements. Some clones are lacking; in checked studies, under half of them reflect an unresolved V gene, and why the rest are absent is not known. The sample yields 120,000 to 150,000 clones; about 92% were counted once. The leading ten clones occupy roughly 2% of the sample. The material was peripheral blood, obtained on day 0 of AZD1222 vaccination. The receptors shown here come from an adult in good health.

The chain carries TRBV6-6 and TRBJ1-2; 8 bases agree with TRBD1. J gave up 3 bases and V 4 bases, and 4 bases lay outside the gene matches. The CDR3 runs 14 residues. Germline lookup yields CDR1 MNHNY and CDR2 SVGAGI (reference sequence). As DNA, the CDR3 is TGTGCCAGCAGTTCTCCGACAGGGGACTATGGCTACACCTTC. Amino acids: CASSSPTGDYGYTF.

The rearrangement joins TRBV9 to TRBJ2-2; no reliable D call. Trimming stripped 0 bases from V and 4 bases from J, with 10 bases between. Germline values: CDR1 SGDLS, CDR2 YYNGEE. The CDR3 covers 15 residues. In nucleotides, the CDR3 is TGTGCCAGCAGCGTAGAAGGTCTGATCACCGGGGAGCTGTTTTTT. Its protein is CASSVEGLITGELFF. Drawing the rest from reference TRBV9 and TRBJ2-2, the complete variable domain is DSGVTQTPKHLITATGQRVTLRCSPRSGDLSVYWYQQSLDQGLQFLIQYYNGEERAKGNILERFSAQQFPDLHSELNLSSLELGDSALYFCASSVEGLITGELFFGEGSRLTVL.

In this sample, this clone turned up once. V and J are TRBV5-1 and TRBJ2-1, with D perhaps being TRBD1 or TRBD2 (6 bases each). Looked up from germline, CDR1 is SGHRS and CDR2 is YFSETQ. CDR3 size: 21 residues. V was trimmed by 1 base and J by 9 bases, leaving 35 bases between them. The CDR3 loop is CASSLKPAGVGSGPLRVEQFF. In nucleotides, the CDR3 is TGCGCCAGCAGCTTGAAACCTGCAGGGGTTGGTAGCGGTCCCCTTAGAGTTGAGCAGTTCTTC.

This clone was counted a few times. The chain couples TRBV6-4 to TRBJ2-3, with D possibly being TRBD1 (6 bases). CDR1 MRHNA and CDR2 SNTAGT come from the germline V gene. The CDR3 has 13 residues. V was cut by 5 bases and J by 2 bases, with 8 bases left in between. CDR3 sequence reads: CASSRQVTDTQYF. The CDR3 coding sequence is TGTGCCAGCAGTAGACAGGTCACAGATACGCAGTATTTT.

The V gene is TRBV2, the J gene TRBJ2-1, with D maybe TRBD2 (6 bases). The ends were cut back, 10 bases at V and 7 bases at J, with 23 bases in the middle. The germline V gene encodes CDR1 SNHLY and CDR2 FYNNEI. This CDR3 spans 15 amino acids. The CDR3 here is CAITREWGGWNEQFF. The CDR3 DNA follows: TGTGCCATAACCAGGGAGTGGGGAGGATGGAATGAGCAGTTCTTC.

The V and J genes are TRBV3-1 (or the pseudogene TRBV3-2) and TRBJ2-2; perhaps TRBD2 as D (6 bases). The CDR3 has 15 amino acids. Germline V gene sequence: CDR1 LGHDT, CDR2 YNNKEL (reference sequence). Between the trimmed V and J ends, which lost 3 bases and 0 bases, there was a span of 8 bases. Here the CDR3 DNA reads TGTGCCAGCAGCCACGGGACTCCGAACACCGGGGAGCTGTTTTTT. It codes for CASSHGTPNTGELFF.

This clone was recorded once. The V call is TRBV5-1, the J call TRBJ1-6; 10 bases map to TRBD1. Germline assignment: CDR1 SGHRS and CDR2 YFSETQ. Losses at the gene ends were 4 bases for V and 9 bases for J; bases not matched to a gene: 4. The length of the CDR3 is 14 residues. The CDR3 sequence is CASSPGTGVSPLHF. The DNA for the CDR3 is TGCGCCAGCAGCCCCGGGACAGGGGTTTCACCCCTCCACTTT.

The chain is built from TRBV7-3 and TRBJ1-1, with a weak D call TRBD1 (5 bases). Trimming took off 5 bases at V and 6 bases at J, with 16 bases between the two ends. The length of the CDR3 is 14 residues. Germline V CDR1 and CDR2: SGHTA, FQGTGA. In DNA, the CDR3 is TGTGCCAGCAGCCCCCGGCCAGGGCTATCTGAAGCTTTCTTT. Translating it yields CASSPRPGLSEAFF.

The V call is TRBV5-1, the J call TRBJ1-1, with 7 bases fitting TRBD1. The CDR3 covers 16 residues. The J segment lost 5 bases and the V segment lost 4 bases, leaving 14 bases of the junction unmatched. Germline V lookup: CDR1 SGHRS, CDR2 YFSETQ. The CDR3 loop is CASSQGMQGGRTEAFF. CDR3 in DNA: TGCGCCAGCAGCCAGGGGATGCAGGGGGGTCGGACTGAAGCTTTCTTT. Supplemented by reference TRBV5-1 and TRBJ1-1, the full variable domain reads KAGVTQTPRYLIKTRGQQVTLSCSPISGHRSVSWYQQTPGQGLQFLFEYFSETQRNKGNFPGRFSGRQFSNSRSEMNVSTLELGDSALYLCASSQGMQGGRTEAFFGQGTRLTVV.

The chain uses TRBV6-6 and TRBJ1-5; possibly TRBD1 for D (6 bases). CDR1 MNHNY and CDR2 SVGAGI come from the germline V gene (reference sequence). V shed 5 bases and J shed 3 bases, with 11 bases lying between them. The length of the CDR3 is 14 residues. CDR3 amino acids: CASSLQGSNQPQHF. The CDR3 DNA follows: TGTGCCAGCAGTCTACAGGGTTCCAATCAGCCCCAGCATTTT.

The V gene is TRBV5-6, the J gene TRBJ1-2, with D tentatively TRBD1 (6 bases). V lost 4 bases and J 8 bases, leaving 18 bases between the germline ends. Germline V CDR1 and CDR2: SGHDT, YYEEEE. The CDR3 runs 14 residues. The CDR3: CASSPEQGRPGYTF. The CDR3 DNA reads TGTGCCAGCAGCCCCGAACAGGGCCGGCCGGGCTACACCTTC. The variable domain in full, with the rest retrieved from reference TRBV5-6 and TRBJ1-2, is DAGVTQSPTHLIKTRGQQVTLRCSPKSGHDTVSWYQQALGQGPQFIFQYYEEEERQRGNFPDRFSGHQFPNYSSELNVNALLLGDSALYLCASSPEQGRPGYTFGSGTRLTVV.

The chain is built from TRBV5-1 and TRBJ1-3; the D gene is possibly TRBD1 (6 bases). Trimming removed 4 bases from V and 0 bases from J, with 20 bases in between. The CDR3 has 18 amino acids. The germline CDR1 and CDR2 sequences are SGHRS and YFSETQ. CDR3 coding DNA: TGCGCCAGCAGCCGCGACCGACCGGTGGGACACTCTGGAAACACCATATATTTT. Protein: CASSRDRPVGHSGNTIYF.

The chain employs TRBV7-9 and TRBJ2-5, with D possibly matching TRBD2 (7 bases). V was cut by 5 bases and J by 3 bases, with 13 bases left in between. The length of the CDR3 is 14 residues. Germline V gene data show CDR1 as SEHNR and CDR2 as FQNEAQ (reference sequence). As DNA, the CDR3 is TGTGCCAGCAGCCCGAGGGGGGGGGAAGAGACCCAGTACTTC. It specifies CASSPRGGEETQYF.

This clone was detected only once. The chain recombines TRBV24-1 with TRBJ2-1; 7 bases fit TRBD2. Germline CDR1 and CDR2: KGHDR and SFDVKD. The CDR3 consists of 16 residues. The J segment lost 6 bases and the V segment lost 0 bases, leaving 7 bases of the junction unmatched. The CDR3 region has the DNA TGTGCCACCAGTGATTTGAAGGTAGCGGGCCCCAATGAGCAGTTCTTC. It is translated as CATSDLKVAGPNEQFF.

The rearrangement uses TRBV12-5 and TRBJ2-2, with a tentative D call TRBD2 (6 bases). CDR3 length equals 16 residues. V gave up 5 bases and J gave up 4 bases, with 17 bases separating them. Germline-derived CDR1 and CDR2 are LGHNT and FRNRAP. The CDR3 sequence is CASGPPGDTSTGELFF. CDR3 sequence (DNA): TGTGCTAGTGGTCCCCCGGGGGATACTAGCACCGGGGAGCTGTTTTTT. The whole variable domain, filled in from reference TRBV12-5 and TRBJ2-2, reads DARVTQTPRHKVTEMGQEVTMRCQPILGHNTVFWYRQTMMQGLELLAYFRNRAPLDDSGMPKDRFSAEMPDATLATLKIQPSEPRDSAVYFCASGPPGDTSTGELFFGEGSRLTVL.

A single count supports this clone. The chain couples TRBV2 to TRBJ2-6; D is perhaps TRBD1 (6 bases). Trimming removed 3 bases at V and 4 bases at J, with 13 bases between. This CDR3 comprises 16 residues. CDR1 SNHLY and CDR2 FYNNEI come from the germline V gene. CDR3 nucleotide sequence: TGTGCCAGCAGTGAGGTTACAGGGACCGGGGCCAACGTCCTGACTTTC. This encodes CASSEVTGTGANVLTF. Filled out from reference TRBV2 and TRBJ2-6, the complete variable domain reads EPEVTQTPSHQVTQMGQEVILRCVPISNHLYFYWYRQILGQKVEFLVSFYNNEISEKSEIFDDQFSVERPDGSNFTLKIRSTKLEDSAMYFCASSEVTGTGANVLTFGAGSRLTVL.

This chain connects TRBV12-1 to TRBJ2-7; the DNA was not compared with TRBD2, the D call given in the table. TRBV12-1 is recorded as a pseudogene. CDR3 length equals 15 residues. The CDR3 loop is CASSAGGGLGYEQYF. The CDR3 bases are TGTGCCAGCAGCGCCGGCGGGGGGCTTGGCTACGAGCAGTACTTC.

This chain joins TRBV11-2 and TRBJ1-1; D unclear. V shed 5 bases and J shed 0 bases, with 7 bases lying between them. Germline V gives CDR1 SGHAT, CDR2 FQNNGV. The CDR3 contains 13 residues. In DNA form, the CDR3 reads TGTGCCAGCAGCCTCCGGTTGAACACTGAAGCTTTCTTT. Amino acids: CASSLRLNTEAFF.

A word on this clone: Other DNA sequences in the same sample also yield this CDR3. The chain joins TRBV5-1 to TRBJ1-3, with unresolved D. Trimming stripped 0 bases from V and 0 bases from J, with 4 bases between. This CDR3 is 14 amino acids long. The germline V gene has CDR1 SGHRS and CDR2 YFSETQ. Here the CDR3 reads CASSLDGSGNTIYF. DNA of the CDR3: TGCGCCAGCAGCTTGGATGGCTCTGGAAACACCATATATTTT.

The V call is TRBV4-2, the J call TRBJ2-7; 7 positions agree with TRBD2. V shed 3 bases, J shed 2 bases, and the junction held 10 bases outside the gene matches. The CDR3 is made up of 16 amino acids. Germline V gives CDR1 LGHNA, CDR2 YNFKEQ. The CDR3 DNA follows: TGTGCCAGCAGCCAGGCGACTAGCTGGCGGACCTACGAGCAGTACTTC. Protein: CASSQATSWRTYEQYF.

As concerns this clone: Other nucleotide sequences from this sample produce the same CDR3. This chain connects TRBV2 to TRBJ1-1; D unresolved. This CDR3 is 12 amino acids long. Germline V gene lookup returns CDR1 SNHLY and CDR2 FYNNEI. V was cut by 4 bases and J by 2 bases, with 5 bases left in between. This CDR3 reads CASSGHNTEAFF. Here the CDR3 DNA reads TGTGCCAGCAGTGGTCATAACACTGAAGCTTTCTTT. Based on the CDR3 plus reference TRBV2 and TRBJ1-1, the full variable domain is EPEVTQTPSHQVTQMGQEVILRCVPISNHLYFYWYRQILGQKVEFLVSFYNNEISEKSEIFDDQFSVERPDGSNFTLKIRSTKLEDSAMYFCASSGHNTEAFFGQGTRLTVV.

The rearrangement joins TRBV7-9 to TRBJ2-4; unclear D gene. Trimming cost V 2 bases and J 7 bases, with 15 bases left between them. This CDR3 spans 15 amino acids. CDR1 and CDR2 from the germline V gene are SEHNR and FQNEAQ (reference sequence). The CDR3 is CASSLLGNQVNIQYF. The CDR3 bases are TGTGCCAGCAGCTTACTAGGGAATCAAGTGAACATTCAGTACTTC.

The CDR3 sequence is CASSSGQPNEKLFF. CDR3 bases: TGTGCCAGCAGCTCGGGACAGCCGAATGAAAAACTGTTTTTT. This sequence joins TRBV28 and TRBJ1-4; 7 bases are shared with TRBD1. V trimming: 6 bases; J trimming: 5 bases; junction bases outside the gene matches: 6. The CDR3 is made up of 14 amino acids. CDR1 and CDR2 from the germline V gene are MDHEN and SYDVKM.

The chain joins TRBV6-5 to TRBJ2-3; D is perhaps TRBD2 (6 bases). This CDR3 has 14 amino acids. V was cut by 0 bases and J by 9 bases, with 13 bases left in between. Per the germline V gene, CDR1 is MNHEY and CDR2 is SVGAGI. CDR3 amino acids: CASSYSKEGMTQYF. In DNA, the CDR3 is TGTGCCAGCAGTTACTCGAAGGAGGGGATGACGCAGTATTTT.

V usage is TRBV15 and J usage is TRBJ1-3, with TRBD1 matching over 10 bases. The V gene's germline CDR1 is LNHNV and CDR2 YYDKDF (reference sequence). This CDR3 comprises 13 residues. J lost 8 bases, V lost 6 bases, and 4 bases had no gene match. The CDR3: CATRGTGEDTIYF. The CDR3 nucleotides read TGTGCCACCAGGGGGACAGGGGAGGACACCATATATTTT.

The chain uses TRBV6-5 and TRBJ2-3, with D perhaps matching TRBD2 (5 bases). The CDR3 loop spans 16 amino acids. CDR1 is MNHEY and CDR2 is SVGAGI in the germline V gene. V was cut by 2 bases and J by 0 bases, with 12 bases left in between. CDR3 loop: CASSYARVVSTDTQYF. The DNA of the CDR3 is TGTGCCAGCAGTTACGCGAGGGTGGTGAGCACAGATACGCAGTATTTT.

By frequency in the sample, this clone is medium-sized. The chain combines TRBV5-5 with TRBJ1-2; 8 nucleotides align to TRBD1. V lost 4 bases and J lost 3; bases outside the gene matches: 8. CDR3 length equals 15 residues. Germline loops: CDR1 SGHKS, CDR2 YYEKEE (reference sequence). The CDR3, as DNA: TGTGCCAGCAGCGCGCACGGACAGGGTGACTATGGCTACACCTTC. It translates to CASSAHGQGDYGYTF.